This TCR beta chain was observed in a study of cytomegalovirus exposure and HLA in healthy donors (dated by TCRdb to about 2017). In terms of the full investigation: According to an earlier analysis of several hundred of the donors, 200 million or so T cells yielded roughly 100 million unique TCR beta sequences and about 280 Gb of sequence data. The study aimed to test whether cataloging public T cell receptors could reveal signatures of past pathogen exposure. Of the 300 to 400 genotyped donors, approximately 83% fell in the genetic ancestry cluster associated with self-reported Caucasian donors. An early release that covered several hundred HLA-typed donors contained approximately 320 gigabases of sequencing data and tens of millions of unique TCR sequences. The study profiled the T cell repertoires of 500 to 800 subjects by immunosequencing and related them to cytomegalovirus serostatus. All discovery cohort repertoires had been generated using a single sequencing platform. A later analysis re-analyzed previously published TCR beta repertoires from 500 to 700 donors and added high-resolution HLA genotyping to study TCR occurrence patterns. An earlier analysis of around 580 of the donors used high-throughput TCR beta sequencing to judge whether each TCR beta V gene segment behaved as functional or pseudogenic. Among over 350 genotyped donors of the cohort, an average of roughly 240,000 unique TCR beta nucleotide sequences were sequenced per donor, about a sixth of them non-productive. Because of strong linkage in the cohort, five DR-DQ haplotypes were treated as single units for association and clustering. In a later genetic analysis, genome-wide SNP genotypes for about three fifths of the 666 donors were used, and that subset was treated as a discovery cohort. The number of donors typed differed by locus, with about 620-630 for A, B, C, DRB1 and DQB1, 522 for DQA1, under 610 for DPA1, and around 460 for DPB1. Rather than drawing on any new phenotypic data, the later analysis identified candidate immune exposures from TCR beta sequences and the way those sequences occurred across donors. Donor age, sex, ethnicity and CMV serostatus were collected together with the repertoire data. Along with the roughly 700-subject first cohort, a separate validation cohort of 120 different subjects was used. Class I and class II HLA loci were covered by the typing at four-digit resolution. The study combined high-throughput TCR immunosequencing, statistical association of individual TCRs with disease status, and machine learning to predict cytomegalovirus infection status. Paper-wide results and their limitations: CMV serostatus was the only immune exposure information available for the cohort. Broadly in line with IMGT annotations, most TCR beta V segments showed up in productive rearrangements about 87% or about 30% of the time in an earlier analysis of roughly 590 of the donors. A group of highly shared sequence variants was considered likely to be a technical artifact of the sequencing pipeline. According to a later analysis, parvovirus B19, influenza, CMV and Epstein-Barr virus appeared linked to several top co-occurrence clusters. A later analysis found that most CMV-associated TCR beta chains appeared HLA-restricted, with HLA associations seemingly driven largely by CMV exposure. Strong co-occurrence of HLA alleles, especially DR and DQ, made assigning TCR associations to individual alleles difficult. The 87-base-pair reads could not distinguish some IMGT-functional V segments, including TRBV6-2 and TRBV6-3, so those segments were excluded. A total of roughly 160 TCR beta chains were listed by the study as associated with cytomegalovirus. The authors suggested that the approach could potentially be generalized to other disease states and immunological phenotypes. Correlated functional status among segregating V segments might reflect linkage disequilibrium, but an unknown experimental factor could not be ruled out. A few of the identified cytomegalovirus-associated TCR beta chains were confirmed in vitro to be specific for cytomegalovirus antigens. Because some donors lacked HLA typing at each locus, the association tests relied only on the typed subset. V-gene and J-gene trimming of TCR beta chains was associated with a missense DCLRE1C variant in a later genetic analysis, and the association was replicated in an independent cohort. This cohort had only TCR beta chains sequenced, and the lack of alpha or paired-chain data limited which features could be detected. In a later genetic analysis, fewer N-insertions in productive TCRs were reported among donors in an Asian-associated ancestry cluster than the roughly 700-donor mean. At a false discovery rate of 0.05, a later analysis linked 16,951 TCR beta sequences to specific HLA alleles. Because counts were too low, about 15 rarely observed V segments, including chromosome 9 orphons, were left out of the earlier analysis of 500 to 650 of the donors. A further reported finding was that TCR beta sequences accurately predicted the HLA-A and HLA-B alleles for most subjects in the first cohort. Most TCR sequences were observed very rarely across donors, whereas some public TCRs were present in many individuals. The presence/absence analyses assumed that sequencing depth was roughly uniform across donors, and that assumption may not be true. The classifier was reported to diagnose cytomegalovirus status with high specificity and sensitivity in both the original and validation cohorts. In a later analysis, the rate of TCR association differed among HLA loci, with DRB1 alleles having the most associated TCRs and HLA-C alleles having the fewest. In a later analysis, HLA-associated TCR beta chains showed more clonal expansion and lower generation probabilities than non-associated chains that were equally common.

V is trimmed back by 4 bases and J by 3 bases, and the junction contains 5 bases that no gene match accounts for. From the germline V gene, CDR1 is SGHTA and CDR2 is FQGNSA. The CDR3 runs 15 residues from the cysteine to the phenylalanine. Only the CDR3 DNA is retained, 45 bases long and in frame from the first base. The library was generated by the immunoSEQ multiplex PCR assay. For the multiplex PCR, a mixture combining 60 forward primers for TCR Vbeta segments and 13 reverse primers for TCR Jbeta segments was used. A multiplex PCR assay on genomic DNA amplified the CDR3 region of rearranged TCR beta genes. On the Illumina HiSeq System, the amplified TCR beta libraries were sequenced as 87-base-pair reads. Processing in the source paper ran as follows. Across the roughly 600 repertoires, a later analysis counted 60 million to 90 million unique TCR beta chains, some 11 million of which were shared by at least two donors. Raw reads were error-corrected and collapsed into unique sequences with a nearest-neighbor algorithm that merged closely related sequences to remove PCR and sequencing errors. Alignment of CDR3 sequences to IMGT reference sequences was used to assign V, D and J gene segments. For a sequence to be retained, a match of at least six nucleotides was required to both a V gene segment and a J gene segment. Rearrangements were classified as productive when the CDR3 lacked stop codons and remained in frame with V and J, and all other rearrangements were classified as non-productive. Following IMGT convention, CDR3 was defined as the stretch from the second conserved V-encoded cysteine up to the conserved J-encoded phenylalanine. The earlier analysis of about 640 of the donors excluded any sequence lacking an unambiguous match to a single V gene segment. An earlier analysis of approximately 590 of the donors classified V segments as functional when productive rearrangements were above 56.7% and as segregating when the standard deviation between donors was above 5%. A statistical classification framework was built to diagnose cytomegalovirus status from the catalog of TCR beta chain sequences. In a later analysis, TCR nucleotide sequences were compared against IMGT/GENE-DB human TR gene sequences so that V and J genes could be assigned. The TCRdist pipeline was used in a later analysis to assign CDR3 sequences and most-parsimonious VDJ recombination scenarios. A later analysis defined each TCR beta chain by its CDR3 amino acid sequence plus V-gene family, and excluded reads lacking a unique V-gene family. A later analysis removed 550 to 700 highly shared, low-generation-probability nucleotide sequences to deal with suspected cross-contamination and a sequencing artifact. In a later analysis, a clonal expansion index for each public chain was calculated from normalized within-repertoire ranks of inferred template counts. In a later analysis, generation probabilities were computed using a VDJ recombination model fitted to out-of-frame rearrangements, and the results were checked against IGoR. In a later analysis, TCR-TCR, TCR-HLA and TCR-CMV co-occurrence was scored with hypergeometric tests, and a repertoire-size bias correction was applied to TCR pairs. In a later analysis, false discovery rates were estimated by permuting HLA or CMV assignments 20 times. In a later analysis, co-occurring TCRs were grouped with DBSCAN, and TCRdist sequence similarity was added when clustering was performed within HLA-allele-positive subsets. For co-occurrence clustering, repertoires with fewer than 30,000 or more than 120,000 public chains were excluded, along with about five repertoires with anomalous nucleotide sharing. TCRdb stores this immuneACCESS table with in-frame sequences only. Part of the clones is absent; in the studies checked, under half of the shortfall reflects unresolved V genes, and no reason is known for the rest. From that table come the V and J calls and clone size; the DNA was used to work out D and trimming. This sample is represented by fewer than 250,000 clones; over 60% of them were singletons. Approximately 4.8% of the sample belongs to the ten largest clones.

In regard to this clone: The antigen this receptor binds is unknown. No much larger clonotype is one base removed from it; base qualities were not supplied.

The cohort consisted of more than 650 healthy bone marrow donors. All cohort members were sampled while nominally healthy, although unrecorded immune exposures were likely present. The donor tested CMV seropositive and was one of the 289 seropositive cohort members. Each donor provided a peripheral blood sample, and peripheral blood mononuclear cells were used for TCR beta sequencing. The Qiagen DNeasy Blood Extraction Kit was used to extract genomic DNA from the blood cell samples. The TCR originated in a man aged 30 to 45 in good health and CMV-seropositive. Here the chain combines TRBV7-2 and TRBJ2-3; the central 9 bases match TRBD2. Material: PBMCs. The CDR3 has the sequence CASSSGTSLTDTQYF. The DNA is as follows: TGTGCCAGCAGCTCCGGGACTAGCTTGACAGATACGCAGTATTTT.